The present T cell receptor beta chain was sequenced within a study of T cell changes during pregnancy in multiple sclerosis (dated by TCRdb to 2018 to 2020). Notes on the research overall: The study looked at changes in the T cell repertoire across pregnancy in women with multiple sclerosis.

Library construction relied on the immunoSEQ multiplex PCR assay. This is the immuneACCESS table as TCRdb keeps it, with only in-frame sequences that have V and J called. A part of the clones is gone; compared with another copy, unresolved V genes explain less than half, and the rest is unexplained. A total of 50,000 or so clones appear in this sample, about 89% of them only once. The ten biggest clones cover under 0.6% of the sample. To note about this clone: Its specific antigen is unknown. No much larger clonotype is one base removed from it; base qualities were not supplied.

There are 15 amino acids in the CDR3, from cysteine to phenylalanine inclusive. Only the CDR3 DNA stays, 45 bases, in frame from base 1. Via the germline V gene, CDR1 is MNHNS and CDR2 SASEGT. For this chain, trimming is 4 bases at the V end and 5 bases at the J end, and the number of junction bases without a gene match is 10. This specimen consisted of CD4+ T cells from peripheral blood mononuclear cells, obtained after pregnancy. This chain joins TRBV6-1 to TRBJ2-5; the central 7 bases match TRBD1. This receptor was identified in a female donor in good health, enrolled as a control in a pregnancy study. CDR3 reads: CASSVEQGIGETQYF. The DNA sequence is as follows: TGTGCCAGCAGTGTTGAACAGGGGATAGGCGAGACCCAGTACTTC.